This is a list of T cell receptor beta chains from one sample in a study of blood T cell repertoires in COVID-19. Assay: immunoSEQ multiplex PCR; the TCRdb copy retains only in-frame clones and omits some. Here the sample spans roughly 250,000 clones, about 90% being singletons. Sequencing used peripheral blood. These receptors were taken from a woman aged 40 to 49 with acute or convalescent COVID-19. Both conserved end residues are part of each CDR3. D genes are given only for firm matches. Some rows mark clone size as missing; the rest say once, few, many or name a class of expanded clone.

CDR3 DNA: TGTGCCAGCAGCCGGCGCGGAGGGAGGGTAGGTGGCTACACCTTC
CDR3 protein: CASSRRGGRVGGYTF
D gene: -
J gene: TRBJ1-2
clone size: -
V gene: TRBV7-6

CDR3 DNA: TGTGCCATCAGTGTCCGGGACAGGGTCGATGGCTACACCTTC
CDR3 protein: CAISVRDRVDGYTF
D gene: TRBD1
J gene: TRBJ1-2
clone size: -
V gene: TRBV10-3

CDR3 DNA: TGTGCCAGCAGCTTAGCGCTGAAAACAGGGCGCTCATATGAAAAACTGTTTTTT
CDR3 protein: CASSLALKTGRSYEKLFF
D gene: -
J gene: TRBJ1-4
clone size: -
V gene: TRBV7-6

CDR3 DNA: TGTGCCAGCAGCGGCGGGGCGGGGGCCCGCACAGATACGCAGTATTTT
CDR3 protein: CASSGGAGARTDTQYF
D gene: -
J gene: TRBJ2-3
clone size: -
V gene: TRBV5-6

CDR3 DNA: TGCGCCAGCAGCGGGACATCGGGAACCCAGGAAATATATTTT
CDR3 protein: CASSGTSGTQEIYF
D gene: -
J gene: TRBJ1-3
clone size: -
V gene: TRBV5-1

CDR3 DNA: TGTGCCAGCAGTGAGGCCTATGGCTACACCTTC
CDR3 protein: CASSEAYGYTF
D gene: -
J gene: TRBJ1-2
clone size: -
V gene: TRBV12-3/TRBV12-4

CDR3 DNA: TGCGCCAGCAGCCAACGCCCGGGACAGGGTATTCCCTTAGCTAACTATGGCTACACCTTC
CDR3 protein: CASSQRPGQGIPLANYGYTF
D gene: TRBD1
J gene: TRBJ1-2
clone size: -
V gene: TRBV4-1

CDR3 DNA: TGTGCCAGCAGTTTACCCCAGGTCTATGGCTACACCTTC
CDR3 protein: CASSLPQVYGYTF
D gene: -
J gene: TRBJ1-2
clone size: once
V gene: TRBV12-3/TRBV12-4

CDR3 DNA: TGTGCCAGCAGCCCAAAGACAGGGCATACTACGGGGGAAGCTTTCTTT
CDR3 protein: CASSPKTGHTTGEAFF
D gene: TRBD1
J gene: TRBJ1-1
clone size: once
V gene: TRBV7-9

CDR3 DNA: TGTGCCAGCAGTTTGTCGGGACAGGCGGAGAACTATGGCTACACCTTC
CDR3 protein: CASSLSGQAENYGYTF
D gene: TRBD1
J gene: TRBJ1-2
clone size: -
V gene: TRBV28

CDR3 DNA: TGTGCCAGCAGCCCCAGGACTAGCGGGGACCTAGAGACCCAGTACTTC
CDR3 protein: CASSPRTSGDLETQYF
D gene: TRBD2
J gene: TRBJ2-5
clone size: -
V gene: TRBV7-7

CDR3 DNA: TGCGCCAGCAGCCAAGGGGGCACGATCTCTGGAAACACCATATATTTT
CDR3 protein: CASSQGGTISGNTIYF
D gene: -
J gene: TRBJ1-3
clone size: -
V gene: TRBV4-1

CDR3 DNA: TGTGCCAGCAGCCGATGGGACAGAAGCACAGATACGCAGTATTTT
CDR3 protein: CASSRWDRSTDTQYF
D gene: TRBD1
J gene: TRBJ2-3
clone size: -
V gene: TRBV5-5

CDR3 DNA: TGTGCCTGCGGACTAGCGGGGGGTGGGAATGAGCAGTTCTTC
CDR3 protein: CACGLAGGGNEQFF
D gene: TRBD2
J gene: TRBJ2-1
clone size: -
V gene: TRBV30

CDR3 DNA: TGTGCCAGCAGTGAATACGACAGGGCAGAGACCCAGTACTTC
CDR3 protein: CASSEYDRAETQYF
D gene: TRBD1
J gene: TRBJ2-5
clone size: -
V gene: TRBV2

CDR3 DNA: TGTGCCAGCAGCCCCCCCGGGCTAGCGGGGGGGCAAGAGACCCAGTACTTC
CDR3 protein: CASSPPGLAGGQETQYF
D gene: TRBD2
J gene: TRBJ2-5
clone size: -
V gene: TRBV14

CDR3 DNA: TGCAGCGCCGAACCCAGAGGAAACACCATATATTTT
CDR3 protein: CSAEPRGNTIYF
D gene: -
J gene: TRBJ1-3
clone size: -
V gene: TRBV29-1

CDR3 DNA: TGTGCCAGTAGTATAGCCGGAGCCCAGGGAAACACCATATATTTT
CDR3 protein: CASSIAGAQGNTIYF
D gene: -
J gene: TRBJ1-3
clone size: -
V gene: TRBV19

CDR3 DNA: TGTGCCACCGCCGCCGATATTGGTCAGGATGAAGCTTTCTTT
CDR3 protein: CATAADIGQDEAFF
D gene: -
J gene: TRBJ1-1
clone size: -
V gene: TRBV15

CDR3 DNA: TGTGCCAGCAGGAATTCGGACAGAAACTATGGCTACACCTTC
CDR3 protein: CASRNSDRNYGYTF
D gene: -
J gene: TRBJ1-2
clone size: -
V gene: TRBV5-5

CDR3 DNA: TGTGCCAGCAGCCGTACTACAGGGTACTATAGCTACACCTTC
CDR3 protein: CASSRTTGYYSYTF
D gene: -
J gene: TRBJ1-2
clone size: -
V gene: TRBV3-1/TRBV3-2

CDR3 DNA: TGTGCCAGCAGCGCCACCGGGACAGGGCTTACCGGGGAGCTGTTTTTT
CDR3 protein: CASSATGTGLTGELFF
D gene: TRBD1
J gene: TRBJ2-2
clone size: -
V gene: TRBV5-6

CDR3 DNA: TGTGCCACCAGTGATTCCCGGACAGCTAACTATGGCTACACCTTC
CDR3 protein: CATSDSRTANYGYTF
D gene: -
J gene: TRBJ1-2
clone size: -
V gene: TRBV24-1